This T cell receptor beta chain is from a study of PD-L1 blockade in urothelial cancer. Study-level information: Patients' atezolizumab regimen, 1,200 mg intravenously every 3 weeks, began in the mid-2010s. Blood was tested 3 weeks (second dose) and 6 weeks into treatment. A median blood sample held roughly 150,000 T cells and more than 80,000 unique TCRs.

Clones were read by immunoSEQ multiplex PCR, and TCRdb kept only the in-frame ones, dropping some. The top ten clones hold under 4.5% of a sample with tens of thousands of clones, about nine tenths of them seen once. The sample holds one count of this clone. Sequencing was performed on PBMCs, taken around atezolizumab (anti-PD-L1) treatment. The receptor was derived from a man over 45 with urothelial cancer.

The CDR3 reads CASSGQGSDYEQYF. The CDR3 DNA follows: TGTGCCAGCAGTGGTCAGGGCAGCGACTACGAGCAGTACTTC. V gene TRBV6-1 combines with J gene TRBJ2-7; possibly TRBD1 for D (5 bases). Germline assignment: CDR1 MNHNS and CDR2 SASEGT. Trimming cost V 4 bases and J 3 bases, with 13 bases left between them. The CDR3 totals 14 residues.